The 8 T cell receptor beta chains below were found in one sample sequenced in a study of T-cell reconstitution after alpha-beta-depleted transplantation in children. Preparing the TCRbeta library involved the use of unique molecular identifiers. TCRdb re-derived calls from the PCR reads in MiXCR, one entry per CDR3 protein. The data show 670,000 or so distinct CDR3 sequences, around 12% seen once. This sample comprised PBMCs, obtained before TCRalphabeta/CD19-depleted stem cell transplant. The source of these receptors is a girl aged 2 to 10 with congenital amegakaryocytic thrombocytopenia, due to receive a stem cell transplant.

This clonotype came up a few times. The chain carries TRBV15 and TRBJ1-5, with unresolved D. Per germline, CDR1 LNHNV and CDR2 YYDKDF (reference sequence). Trimming left V 0 bases short and J 6 bases short, with 6 bases between. This CDR3 region has 13 residues. CDR3 bases: TGTGCCACCAGCAGAGATGTCCGTCAGCCCCAGCATTTT. It yields the protein CATSRDVRQPQHF.

At least ten counts were recorded for this clonotype. The gene calls are TRBV12-3 or TRBV12-4 and TRBJ2-1; D is undetermined. The CDR3 runs to 15 residues. Trimming stripped 5 bases from V and 2 bases from J, with 13 bases between. The CDR3 region has the DNA TGTGCCAGCAGTGCCTCGCTGGGCCCCTACAATGAGCAGTTCTTC. This gives the protein CASSASLGPYNEQFF.

This clonotype was counted at least ten times. The genes are TRBV7-2 and TRBJ2-3; D gene unclear. Germline assignment: CDR1 SGHTA and CDR2 FQGNSA. Trimming took off 3 bases at V and 2 bases at J, with 15 bases between the two ends. This CDR3 has 16 amino acids. The CDR3 bases are TGTGCCAGCAGCTTGCGAGTGTGGGGATCCACAGATACGCAGTATTTT. Its translation: CASSLRVWGSTDTQYF.

This clonotype was counted many times. This chain joins TRBV27 and TRBJ2-2; D not certain. Trimming stripped 4 bases from V and 1 base from J, with 7 bases between. This CDR3 is built from 14 residues. Germline V gives CDR1 MNHEY, CDR2 SMNVEV (reference sequence). CDR3 bases: TGTGCCAGCAGTTCCAACCGGAACACCGGGGAGCTGTTTTTT. Protein: CASSSNRNTGELFF.

This clonotype was counted many times. The chain couples TRBV5-5 to TRBJ2-7, with D hard to call. In germline, CDR1 is SGHKS, CDR2 YYEKEE (reference sequence). The CDR3 has 14 residues. Deletions cut 2 bases from V and 5 bases from J, with 14 bases between. CDR3 sequence reads: CASSFVAGFDEQYF. Written as DNA, the CDR3 is TGTGCCAGCAGCTTTGTTGCAGGATTCGACGAGCAGTACTTC.

This clonotype was recorded a few times. The V gene is TRBV5-4, the J gene TRBJ2-1, with 7 bases lining up with TRBD1. Germline values: CDR1 SGHNT, CDR2 YYREEE (reference sequence). V was pared by 0 bases and J by 6 bases, with 3 bases of the junction left unmatched. The CDR3 loop spans 14 amino acids. In DNA form, the CDR3 reads TGTGCCAGCAGCTTGGGACAGGGACCCAATGAGCAGTTCTTC. Encoded protein: CASSLGQGPNEQFF.

There are many counts of this clonotype. The gene calls are TRBV12-3 or TRBV12-4 and TRBJ2-5, with D maybe TRBD2 (6 bases). The CDR3 is 11 residues long. The germline V and J ends were trimmed by 7 bases and 7 bases, with 10 bases remaining between them. The CDR3 DNA follows: TGTGCCAGCACCGGGGGTTGGACCCAGTACTTC. This encodes CASTGGWTQYF.

With respect to this clonotype: This sequence may be a read error, since a much larger clone differs from it by one base. The J gene is TRBJ2-7, the V gene TRBV21-1; the D segment call TRBD1 is taken from the table without a DNA check. TRBV21-1 is given as a pseudogene. This CDR3 is 15 amino acids long. DNA of the CDR3: TGTGCCAGCCAAACAGGGGTAGGTCAGGTCTACAAGCAGTACTTC. This translates into CASQTGVGQVYKQYF.